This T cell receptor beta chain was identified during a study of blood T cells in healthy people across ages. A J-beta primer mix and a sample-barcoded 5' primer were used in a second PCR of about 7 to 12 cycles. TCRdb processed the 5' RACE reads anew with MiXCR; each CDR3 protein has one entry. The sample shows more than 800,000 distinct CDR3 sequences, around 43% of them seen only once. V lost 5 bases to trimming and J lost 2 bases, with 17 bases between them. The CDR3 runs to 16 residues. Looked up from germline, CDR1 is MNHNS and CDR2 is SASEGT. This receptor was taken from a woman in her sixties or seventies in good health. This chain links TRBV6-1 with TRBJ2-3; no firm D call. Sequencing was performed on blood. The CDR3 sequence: CASSLRRGDNTDTQYF. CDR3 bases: TGTGCCAGCAGTCTTCGACGAGGAGACAACACAGATACGCAGTATTTT.